One sample yielded the 9 T cell receptor beta chains listed below, sequenced in a study of blood T cell repertoires in COVID-19. The method was immunoSEQ multiplex PCR; TCRdb's version includes in-frame clones alone and lacks a portion of them. The table shows some 82,000 clones, with 65% to 85% occurring only once. The sequencing input was peripheral blood. The receptors here all came from a man at least 80 years old with active or convalescent COVID-19.

This chain uses TRBV11-2 with TRBJ1-5; no firm D call. Trimming removed 2 bases at V and 0 bases at J, with 2 bases between. Germline V gene lookup returns CDR1 SGHAT and CDR2 FQNNGV. This CDR3 has 13 residues. The CDR3 DNA is TGTGCCAGCAGCTTACTTAGCAATCAGCCCCAGCATTTT. Encoded protein: CASSLLSNQPQHF.

There are a few counts of this clone. The rearrangement uses TRBV10-3 and TRBJ2-5; 9 bases line up with TRBD2. V dropped 2 bases and J dropped 2; count of bases not matched to a gene: 6. This CDR3 has 16 amino acids. Per the germline V gene, CDR1 is ENHRY and CDR2 is SYGVKD. The CDR3 loop reads CAISERLAGRQETQYF. The CDR3 DNA reads TGTGCCATCAGTGAGAGGCTAGCGGGACGACAAGAGACCCAGTACTTC.

The V and J genes are TRBV4-2 and TRBJ1-5; the D gene is possibly TRBD1 (6 bases). CDR3 length: 17 residues. Between the trimmed V and J ends, which lost 1 base and 6 bases, there was a span of 19 bases. CDR1 and CDR2 (germline): LGHNA, YNFKEQ. The CDR3 DNA reads as TGTGCCAGCAGCCAAGGATCATCAGGGGCTGGGGGTCAGCCCCAGCATTTT. This sequence encodes CASSQGSSGAGGQPQHF.

The chain couples TRBV15 to TRBJ1-6, with 7 positions matching TRBD1. This CDR3 has 15 amino acids. Germline trimming cut 3 bases from V and 4 bases from J; bases unmatched to any gene: 3. The V gene's germline CDR1 is LNHNV and CDR2 YYDKDF (reference sequence). CDR3 in DNA: TGTGCCACCAGCAGGGGACAGAGGTATAATTCACCCCTCCACTTT. Its translation: CATSRGQRYNSPLHF.

The CDR3, as DNA: TGTGCCAGCAGCGTAGGTGGAGGGGCCAACTATGGCTACACCTTC. This encodes CASSVGGGANYGYTF. V is TRBV9 and J is TRBJ1-2; perhaps TRBD1 as D (5 bases). V lost 0 bases to trimming and J lost 2 bases, with 11 bases between them. Per the germline V gene, CDR1 is SGDLS and CDR2 is YYNGEE. The CDR3 contains 15 residues.

The rearrangement joins TRBV30 to TRBJ1-1, with TRBD1 as a possible D gene (5 bases). The V end lost 2 bases, the J end lost 3 bases, and 19 bases lay between the germline ends. CDR3 size: 16 residues. Germline V gives CDR1 GTSNPN, CDR2 SVGIG (reference sequence). CDR3 DNA sequence: TGTGCCTGGAGTTCGGACTACGGGGGGTGGGACACTGAAGCTTTCTTT. Translating gives CAWSSDYGGWDTEAFF.

This rearrangement joins TRBV3-1 (or the pseudogene TRBV3-2) to TRBJ2-3; 12 bases align to TRBD2. Germline CDR1 reads LGHDT; CDR2 reads YNNKEL (reference sequence). V lost 2 bases and J lost 1; bases outside the gene matches: 10. The CDR3 runs to 19 residues. The DNA of the CDR3 is TGTGCCAGCAGCCAAACCCCCCGGCTAGCGGGGGGGCGCACAGATACGCAGTATTTT. Its translation is CASSQTPRLAGGRTDTQYF.

The chain recombines TRBV5-1 with TRBJ2-1; TRBD1 matches 8 bases. The V gene's germline CDR1 is SGHRS and CDR2 YFSETQ. The CDR3 totals 15 residues. With 7 bases clipped from V and 8 bases from J, the junction kept 14 bases outside the gene matches. The chain's CDR3 is CASQSGQGAFYEQFF. CDR3 in DNA: TGCGCCAGCCAATCTGGGCAGGGGGCTTTCTATGAGCAGTTCTTC.

The rearrangement uses TRBV11-2 and TRBJ2-7, with TRBD2 matching 10 bases. From germline, CDR1 is SGHAT and CDR2 FQNNGV. Germline trimming cut 8 bases from V and 5 bases from J; bases unmatched to any gene: 12. CDR3 size: 15 residues. CDR3 in amino acids: CASRAASGSYDEQYF. The CDR3 nucleotides read TGTGCCAGCCGCGCCGCTAGCGGGAGTTACGACGAGCAGTACTTC.